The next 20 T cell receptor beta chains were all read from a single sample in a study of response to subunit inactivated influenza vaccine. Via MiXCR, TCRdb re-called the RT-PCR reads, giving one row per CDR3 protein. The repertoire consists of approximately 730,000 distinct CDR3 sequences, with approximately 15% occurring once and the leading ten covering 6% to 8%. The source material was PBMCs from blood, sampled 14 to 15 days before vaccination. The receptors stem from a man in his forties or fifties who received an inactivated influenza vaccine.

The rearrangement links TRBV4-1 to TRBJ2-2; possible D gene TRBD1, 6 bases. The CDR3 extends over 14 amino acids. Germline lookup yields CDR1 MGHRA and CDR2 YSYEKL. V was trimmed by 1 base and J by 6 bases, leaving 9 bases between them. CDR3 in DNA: TGCGCCAGCAGCCAAGCCCCAGGGGCCGGGGAGCTGTTTTTT. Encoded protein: CASSQAPGAGELFF.

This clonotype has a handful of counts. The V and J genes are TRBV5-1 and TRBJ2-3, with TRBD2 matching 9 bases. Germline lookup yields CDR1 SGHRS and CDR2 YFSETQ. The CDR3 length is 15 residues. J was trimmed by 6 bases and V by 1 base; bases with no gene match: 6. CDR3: CASSLTIAGDDTQYF. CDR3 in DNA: TGCGCCAGCAGCTTGACCATAGCGGGAGACGATACGCAGTATTTT.

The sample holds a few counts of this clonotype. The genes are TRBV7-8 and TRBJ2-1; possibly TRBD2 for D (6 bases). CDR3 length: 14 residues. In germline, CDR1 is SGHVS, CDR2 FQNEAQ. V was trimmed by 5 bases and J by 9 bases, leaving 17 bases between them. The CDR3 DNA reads TGTGCCAGCAGCCAATATAGTGGGGGAGGTGAGCAGTTCTTC. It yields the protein CASSQYSGGGEQFF.

The CDR3 reads CASSERGGGELFF. The CDR3 DNA follows: TGTGCCAGCAGTGAACGGGGTGGGGGGGAGCTGTTTTTT. The V and J genes are TRBV6-1 and TRBJ2-2, with D maybe TRBD2 (5 bases). Germline V CDR1 and CDR2: MNHNS, SASEGT. V was trimmed by 2 bases and J by 8 bases, leaving 9 bases between them. The CDR3 spans 13 residues.

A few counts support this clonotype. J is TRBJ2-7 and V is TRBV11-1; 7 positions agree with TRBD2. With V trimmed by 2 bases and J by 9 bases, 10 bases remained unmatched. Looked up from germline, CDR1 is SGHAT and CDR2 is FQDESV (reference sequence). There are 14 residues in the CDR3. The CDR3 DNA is TGTGCCAGCAGCTTAACGGGAGGCTTCGTCTTGCAGTACTTC. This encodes CASSLTGGFVLQYF.

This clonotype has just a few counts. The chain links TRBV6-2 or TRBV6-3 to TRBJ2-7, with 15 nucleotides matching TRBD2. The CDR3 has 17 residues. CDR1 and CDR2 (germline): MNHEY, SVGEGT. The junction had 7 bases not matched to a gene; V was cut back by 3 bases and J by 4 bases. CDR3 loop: CASSYSWTSGREYEQYF. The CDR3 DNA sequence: TGTGCCAGCAGTTATTCTTGGACTAGCGGGAGGGAGTACGAGCAGTACTTC.

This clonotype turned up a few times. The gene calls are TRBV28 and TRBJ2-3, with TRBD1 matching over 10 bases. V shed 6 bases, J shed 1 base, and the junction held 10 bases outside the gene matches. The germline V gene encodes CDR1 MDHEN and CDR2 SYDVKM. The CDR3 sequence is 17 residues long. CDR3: CASRSTGTGAGTDTQYF. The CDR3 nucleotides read TGTGCCAGCAGGTCAACCGGGACAGGGGCTGGCACAGATACGCAGTATTTT.

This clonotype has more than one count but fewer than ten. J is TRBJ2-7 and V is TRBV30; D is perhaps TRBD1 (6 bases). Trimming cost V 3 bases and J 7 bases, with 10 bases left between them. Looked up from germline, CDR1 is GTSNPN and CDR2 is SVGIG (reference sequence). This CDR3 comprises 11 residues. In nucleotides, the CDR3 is TGTGCCTGGAGCGTAGGGGGAGAGCAGTACTTC. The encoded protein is CAWSVGGEQYF.

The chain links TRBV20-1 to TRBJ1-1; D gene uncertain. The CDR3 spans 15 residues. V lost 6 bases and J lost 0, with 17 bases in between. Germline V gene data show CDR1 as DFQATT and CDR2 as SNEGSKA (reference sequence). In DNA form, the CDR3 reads TGCAGTGCCACCCGAGGTGGCGCTATGAACACTGAAGCTTTCTTT. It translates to CSATRGGAMNTEAFF.

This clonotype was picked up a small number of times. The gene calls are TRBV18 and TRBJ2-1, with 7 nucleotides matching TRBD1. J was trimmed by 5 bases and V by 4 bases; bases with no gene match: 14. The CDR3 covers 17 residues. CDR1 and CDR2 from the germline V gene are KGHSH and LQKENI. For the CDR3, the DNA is TGTGCCAGCTCACACGACACAGGGGCACAATTGAACAATGAGCAGTTCTTC. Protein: CASSHDTGAQLNNEQFF. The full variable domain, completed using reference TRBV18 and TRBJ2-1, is NAGVMQNPRHLVRRRGQEARLRCSPMKGHSHVYWYRQLPEEGLKFMVYLQKENIIDESGMPKERFSAEFPKEGPSILRIQQVVRGDSAAYFCASSHDTGAQLNNEQFFGPGTRLTVL.

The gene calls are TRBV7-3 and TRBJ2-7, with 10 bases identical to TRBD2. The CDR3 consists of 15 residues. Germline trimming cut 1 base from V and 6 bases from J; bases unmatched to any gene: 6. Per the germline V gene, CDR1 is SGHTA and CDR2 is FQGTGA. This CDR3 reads CASSLNSAGGLEQYF. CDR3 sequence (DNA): TGTGCCAGCAGCTTAAATTCAGCGGGAGGGCTCGAGCAGTACTTC.

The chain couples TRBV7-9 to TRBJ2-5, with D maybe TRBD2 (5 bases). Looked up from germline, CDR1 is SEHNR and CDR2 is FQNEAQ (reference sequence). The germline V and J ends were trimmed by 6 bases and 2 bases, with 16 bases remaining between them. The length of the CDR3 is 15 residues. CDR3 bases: TGTGCCAGCAGTCGGGAATCGGGGATACAAGAGACCCAGTACTTC. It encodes CASSRESGIQETQYF. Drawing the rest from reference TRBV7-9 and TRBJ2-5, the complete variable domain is DTGVSQNPRHKITKRGQNVTFRCDPISEHNRLYWYRQTLGQGPEFLTYFQNEAQLEKSRLLSDRFSAERPKGSFSTLEIQRTEQGDSAMYLCASSRESGIQETQYFGPGTRLLVL.

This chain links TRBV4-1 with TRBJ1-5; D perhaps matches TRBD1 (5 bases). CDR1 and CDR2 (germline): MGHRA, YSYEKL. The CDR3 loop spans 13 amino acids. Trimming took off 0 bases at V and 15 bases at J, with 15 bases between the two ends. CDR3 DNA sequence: TGCGCCAGCAGCCAAGAACTGGGGGGAGGTATGCATTTT. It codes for CASSQELGGGMHF.

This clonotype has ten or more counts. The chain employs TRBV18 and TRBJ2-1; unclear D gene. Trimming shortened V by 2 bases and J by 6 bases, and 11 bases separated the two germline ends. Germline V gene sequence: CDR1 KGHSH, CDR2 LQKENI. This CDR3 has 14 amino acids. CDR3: CASSPLWGPNEQFF. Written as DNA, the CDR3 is TGTGCCAGCTCACCATTGTGGGGTCCCAATGAGCAGTTCTTC.

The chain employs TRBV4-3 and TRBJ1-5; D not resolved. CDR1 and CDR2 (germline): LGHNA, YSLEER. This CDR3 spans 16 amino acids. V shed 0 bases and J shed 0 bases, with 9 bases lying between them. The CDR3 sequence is CASSQDPGNSNQPQHF. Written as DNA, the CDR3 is TGCGCCAGCAGCCAAGATCCGGGGAATAGCAATCAGCCCCAGCATTTT.

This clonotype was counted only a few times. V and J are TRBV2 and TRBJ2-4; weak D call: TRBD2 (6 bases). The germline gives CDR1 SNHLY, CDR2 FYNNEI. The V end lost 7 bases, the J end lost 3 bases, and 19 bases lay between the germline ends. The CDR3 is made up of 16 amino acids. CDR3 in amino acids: CASKTWEEVVKNIQYF. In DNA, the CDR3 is TGTGCCAGCAAGACCTGGGAGGAAGTCGTCAAAAACATTCAGTACTTC.

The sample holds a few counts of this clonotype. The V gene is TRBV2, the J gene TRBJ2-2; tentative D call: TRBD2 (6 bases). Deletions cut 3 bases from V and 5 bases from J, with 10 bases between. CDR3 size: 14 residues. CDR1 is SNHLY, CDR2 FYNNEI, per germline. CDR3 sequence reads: CASSDVGRTGELFF. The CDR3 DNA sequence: TGTGCCAGCAGTGATGTAGGGAGGACCGGGGAGCTGTTTTTT. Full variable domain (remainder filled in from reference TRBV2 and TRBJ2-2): EPEVTQTPSHQVTQMGQEVILRCVPISNHLYFYWYRQILGQKVEFLVSFYNNEISEKSEIFDDQFSVERPDGSNFTLKIRSTKLEDSAMYFCASSDVGRTGELFFGEGSRLTVL.

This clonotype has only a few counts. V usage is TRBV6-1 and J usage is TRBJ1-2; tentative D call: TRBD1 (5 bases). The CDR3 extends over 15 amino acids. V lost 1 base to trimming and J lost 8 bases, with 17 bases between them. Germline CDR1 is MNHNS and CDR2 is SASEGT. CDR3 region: CASSEEGQLWGGYTF. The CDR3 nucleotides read TGTGCCAGCAGTGAAGAAGGTCAACTTTGGGGCGGCTACACCTTC.

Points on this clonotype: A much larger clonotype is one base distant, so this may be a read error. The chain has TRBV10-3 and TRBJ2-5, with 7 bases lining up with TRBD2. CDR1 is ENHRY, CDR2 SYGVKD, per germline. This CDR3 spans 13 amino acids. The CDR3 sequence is CATAGRYHETQYF. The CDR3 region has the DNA TGTGCCACAGCGGGGCGGTACCACGAGACCCAGTACTTC.

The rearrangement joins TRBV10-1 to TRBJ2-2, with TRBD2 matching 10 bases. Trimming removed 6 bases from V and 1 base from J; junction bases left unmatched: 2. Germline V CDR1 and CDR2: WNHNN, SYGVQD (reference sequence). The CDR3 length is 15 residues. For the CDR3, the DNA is TGCGCCAGCAGAGTAGCGGGAGGGAACACCGGGGAGCTGTTTTTT. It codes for CASRVAGGNTGELFF.